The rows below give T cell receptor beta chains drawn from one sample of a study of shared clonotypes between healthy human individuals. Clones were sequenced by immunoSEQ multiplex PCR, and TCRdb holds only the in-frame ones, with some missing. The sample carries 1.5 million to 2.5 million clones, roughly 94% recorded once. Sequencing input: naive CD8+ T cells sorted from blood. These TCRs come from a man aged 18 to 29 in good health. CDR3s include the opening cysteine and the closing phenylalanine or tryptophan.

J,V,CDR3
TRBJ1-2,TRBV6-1,CASSEGRDYGYTF
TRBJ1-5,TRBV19,CASSIGGNQPQHF
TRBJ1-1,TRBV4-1,CASSHADLNTEAFF
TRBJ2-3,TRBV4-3,CASSPSFTDTQYF
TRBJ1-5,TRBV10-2,CASSSDSYSNQPQHF
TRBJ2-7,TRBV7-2,CASDPGQGSEQYF
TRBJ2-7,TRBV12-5,CASSLPPFTDYEQYF
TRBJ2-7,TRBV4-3,CASSQVRSGWYEQYF
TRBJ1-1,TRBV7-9,CASSLSGAEAFF
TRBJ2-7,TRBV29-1,CSASSDLGYEQYF
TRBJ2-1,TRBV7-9,CASSLASGTGSNEQFF
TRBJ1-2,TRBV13,CASSLESAGYYGYTF
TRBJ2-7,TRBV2,CASSHDRGRDYEQYF
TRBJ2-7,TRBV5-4,CASSTDTYEQYF
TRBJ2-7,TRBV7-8,CASSRWGGGYEQYF
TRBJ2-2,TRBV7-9,CASSGQTNTGELFF
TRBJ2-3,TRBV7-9,CASSSPQGSTDTQYF
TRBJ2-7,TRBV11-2,CASSPAGDSISYEQYF
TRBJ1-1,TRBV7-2,CASSLERARGNTEAFF
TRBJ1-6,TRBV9,CATLVGTVDHNSPLHF
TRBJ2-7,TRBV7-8,CASSLQGGKPYEQYF
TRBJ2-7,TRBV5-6,CASSLNYEQYF
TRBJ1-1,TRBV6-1,CASSPLGQGTAGAFF